What follows are 13 T cell receptor beta chains derived from one specimen sequenced in a study of T cell responses to AZD1222 COVID-19 vaccine. TCRdb keeps only in-frame clones here, not all; method: immunoSEQ multiplex PCR. In the table there are roughly 120,000 clones, about 90% of which are singletons. Sequenced material: peripheral blood, taken on day 0 of AZD1222 vaccination. These receptor sequences come from an adult in good health.

The chain combines TRBV7-2 with TRBJ2-1; tentative D call: TRBD2 (6 bases). The ends were cut back, 5 bases at V and 4 bases at J, with 18 bases in the middle. This CDR3 is 16 amino acids long. Germline V gene lookup returns CDR1 SGHTA and CDR2 FQGNSA. The CDR3 loop reads CASSLPTRTIYNEQFF. The CDR3, as DNA: TGTGCCAGCAGCCTCCCGACGCGGACTATTTACAATGAGCAGTTCTTC.

The rearrangement links TRBV9 to TRBJ2-2; TRBD2 matches 11 bases. The CDR3 contains 17 residues. CDR1 and CDR2 (germline): SGDLS, YYNGEE. Germline trimming cut 0 bases from V and 4 bases from J; bases unmatched to any gene: 5. The CDR3 DNA is TGTGCCAGCAGCGTAGCACTAGCGGGGGACTTCACCGGGGAGCTGTTTTTT. Translation: CASSVALAGDFTGELFF.

V is TRBV6-1 and J is TRBJ1-3; a weak D match, TRBD1 (5 bases). V lost 2 bases, J lost 4 bases, and 27 bases lay in between. The CDR3 contains 20 residues. The germline gives CDR1 MNHNS, CDR2 SASEGT. CDR3 residues: CASSELLDSALPQPGNTIYF. As DNA, the CDR3 is TGTGCCAGCAGTGAACTCCTTGACAGCGCCTTACCCCAGCCAGGAAACACCATATATTTT.

The V call is TRBV2, the J call TRBJ2-5, with D perhaps assigned TRBD1 or TRBD2 (5 bases each). The CDR3 totals 13 residues. Trimming cost V 7 bases and J 5 bases, with 14 bases left between them. Per germline, CDR1 SNHLY and CDR2 FYNNEI. The CDR3 spells CASTGQPHETQYF. As DNA, the CDR3 is TGTGCCAGCACGGGGCAACCCCATGAGACCCAGTACTTC.

V and J are TRBV4-2 and TRBJ1-5; D is ambiguous. The V and J ends lost 1 base and 9 bases respectively, with 10 bases between them. Germline V CDR1 and CDR2: LGHNA, YNFKEQ. CDR3 size: 13 residues. In DNA, the CDR3 is TGTGCCAGCAGCCAAGCCCGCGCATCGCCCCAGCATTTT. Translating it yields CASSQARASPQHF.

The chain joins TRBV14 to TRBJ2-6, with 8 bases matching TRBD1. V was clipped by 4 bases and J by 0 bases; unmatched bases: 5. Germline values: CDR1 SGHDN, CDR2 FVKESK. The CDR3 sequence is 17 residues long. The CDR3 coding sequence is TGTGCCAGCAGCCGACCGGGACAGGCCTCTGGGGCCAACGTCCTGACTTTC. The encoded protein is CASSRPGQASGANVLTF.

V gene TRBV2 combines with J gene TRBJ1-2; 11 positions agree with TRBD1. The V gene's germline CDR1 is SNHLY and CDR2 FYNNEI. This CDR3 comprises 16 residues. Losses at the gene ends were 5 bases for V and 2 bases for J; bases not matched to a gene: 7. CDR3 in amino acids: CASSQDRGRGNYGYTF. In DNA, the CDR3 is TGTGCCAGCAGTCAGGACAGGGGGCGCGGGAACTATGGCTACACCTTC.

The chain carries TRBV28 and TRBJ2-7; TRBD1 might be the D (5 bases). Between the trimmed V and J ends, which lost 3 bases and 6 bases, there was a span of 15 bases. Germline CDR1 reads MDHEN; CDR2 reads SYDVKM. This CDR3 region has 14 residues. The CDR3 reads CASSFGIRTSEQYF. The CDR3 coding sequence is TGTGCCAGCAGTTTTGGGATTAGGACATCCGAGCAGTACTTC.

This chain joins TRBV4-1 and TRBJ2-7; D uncertain. The CDR3 consists of 17 residues. V gave up 0 bases and J gave up 2 bases, with 17 bases separating them. Germline V gene lookup returns CDR1 MGHRA and CDR2 YSYEKL. CDR3 DNA sequence: TGCGCCAGCAGCCAAGACCATCAGCGACTCACCCCCTACGAGCAGTACTTC. Encoded protein: CASSQDHQRLTPYEQYF.

J is TRBJ1-5 and V is TRBV27; no firm D call. Germline assignment: CDR1 MNHEY and CDR2 SMNVEV (reference sequence). Trimming left V 0 bases short and J 7 bases short, with 10 bases between. This CDR3 is built from 14 residues. CDR3 sequence reads: CASSLSKGRQPQHF. CDR3 nucleotide sequence: TGTGCCAGCAGTTTATCGAAAGGACGGCAGCCCCAGCATTTT.

This rearrangement joins TRBV12-3 or TRBV12-4 to TRBJ1-2, with D unresolved. V gave up 3 bases and J gave up 3 bases, with 8 bases separating them. This CDR3 comprises 13 residues. CDR3 DNA: TGTGCCAGCAGTTTGTTTCCGGACTATGGCTACACCTTC. Amino acid sequence: CASSLFPDYGYTF.

This chain uses TRBV23-1 with TRBJ2-7; 9 bases line up with TRBD1. TRBV23-1 is assigned to the ORF class and has an uncertain function. The J segment lost 6 bases and the V segment lost 3 bases, leaving 9 bases of the junction unmatched. The CDR3 is made up of 15 amino acids. The CDR3 protein is CASSQAGTGTFEQYF. The CDR3 region has the DNA TGCGCCAGCAGTCAGGCCGGGACAGGGACGTTCGAGCAGTACTTC.

The chain combines TRBV6-5 with TRBJ2-7; TRBD2 matches at 8 bases. Germline V CDR1 and CDR2: MNHEY, SVGAGI. The CDR3 sequence is 15 residues long. V lost 7 bases to trimming and J lost 0 bases; unmatched junction nucleotides: 8. DNA for the CDR3: TGTGCCAGCACCCGCGGGGGGTTAGCCTCCTACGAGCAGTACTTC. Translating it yields CASTRGGLASYEQYF.